This T cell receptor (beta chain) stems from a study of cytomegalovirus exposure and HLA in healthy donors. It was with 60 Vbeta and 13 Jbeta primers that the PCR ran. Profiling relied on immunoSEQ multiplex PCR, and the TCRdb table lists in-frame clones only, not all of them. The sample has approximately 170,000 clones, 68% seen once. The germline V and J ends were trimmed by 5 bases and 10 bases, with 23 bases remaining between them. The CDR3 spans 15 residues. Germline-derived CDR1 and CDR2 are SGHTA and FQGNSA. Points from the study as a whole: Common viral pathogens seemed, in a later analysis, to connect with several of the most significant clusters. Earlier analysis found most TCR beta V segments productive about 87% or about 30% of the time. HLA alleles showed associations with about 17,000 TCR beta sequences in a later analysis, at a 0.05 false discovery rate. Highest at DRB1 and lowest at HLA-C, TCR association rates differed among HLA loci in a later analysis.

A remark on this clone: What it recognizes is unknown.

Sequenced input: PBMCs. J is TRBJ1-1 and V is TRBV7-2; TRBD1 might be the D (5 bases). The source of this sequence is a woman between 40 and 55 years old in good health and CMV-seropositive. CDR3 in DNA: TGTGCCAGCAGCCAAACAAACCCGGGCCTGGGGGGAGCTTTCTTT. Translated: CASSQTNPGLGGAFF.